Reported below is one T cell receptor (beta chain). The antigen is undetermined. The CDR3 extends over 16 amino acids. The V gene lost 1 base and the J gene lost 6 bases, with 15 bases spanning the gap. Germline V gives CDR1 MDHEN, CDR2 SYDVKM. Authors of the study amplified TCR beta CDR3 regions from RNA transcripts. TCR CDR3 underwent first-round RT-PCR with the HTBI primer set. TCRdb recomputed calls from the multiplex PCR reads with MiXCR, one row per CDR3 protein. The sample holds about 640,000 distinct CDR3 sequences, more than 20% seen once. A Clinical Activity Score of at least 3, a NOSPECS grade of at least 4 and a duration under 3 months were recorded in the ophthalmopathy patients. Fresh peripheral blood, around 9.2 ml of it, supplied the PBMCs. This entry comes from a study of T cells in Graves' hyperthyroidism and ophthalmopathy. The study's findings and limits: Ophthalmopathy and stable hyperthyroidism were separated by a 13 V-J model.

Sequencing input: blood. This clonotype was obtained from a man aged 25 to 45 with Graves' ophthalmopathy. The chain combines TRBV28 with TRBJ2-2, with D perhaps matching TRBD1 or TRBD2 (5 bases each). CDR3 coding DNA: TGTGCCAGCAGTTTATCGGGGCGGACACGGCCCGGGGAGCTGTTTTTT. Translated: CASSLSGRTRPGELFF.